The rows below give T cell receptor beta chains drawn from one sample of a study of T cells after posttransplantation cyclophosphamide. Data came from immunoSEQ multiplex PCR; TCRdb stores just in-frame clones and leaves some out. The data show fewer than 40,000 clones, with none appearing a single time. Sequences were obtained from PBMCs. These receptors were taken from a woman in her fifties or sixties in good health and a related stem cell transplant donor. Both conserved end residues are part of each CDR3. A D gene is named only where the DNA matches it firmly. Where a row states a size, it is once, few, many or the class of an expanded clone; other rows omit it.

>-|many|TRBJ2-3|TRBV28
CASSLGQRGTDTQYF
TGTGCCAGCAGTTTGGGCCAGCGGGGCACAGATACGCAGTATTTT
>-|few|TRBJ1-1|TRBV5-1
CASSSAQGFRNTEAFF
TGCGCCAGCAGCTCCGCCCAGGGTTTTAGGAACACTGAAGCTTTCTTT
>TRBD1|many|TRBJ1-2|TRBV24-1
CATSAPGQNPERGYTF
TGTGCCACCAGTGCCCCGGGACAGAACCCAGAGAGGGGCTACACCTTC
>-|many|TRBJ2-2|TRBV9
CASSVAPDITGELFF
TGTGCCAGCAGCGTCGCGCCCGATATCACCGGGGAGCTGTTTTTT
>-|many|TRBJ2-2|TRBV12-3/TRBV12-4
CASIPGQRLVLTGELFF
TGTGCCAGCATTCCGGGACAGAGACTAGTTTTAACCGGGGAGCTGTTTTTT
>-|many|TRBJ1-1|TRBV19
CASHTGVGTEAFF
TGTGCCTCTCATACGGGGGTGGGCACTGAAGCTTTCTTT
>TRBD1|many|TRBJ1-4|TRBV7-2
CASSRIGTVIEKLFF
TGTGCCAGCAGCCGCATCGGGACAGTTATTGAAAAACTGTTTTTT
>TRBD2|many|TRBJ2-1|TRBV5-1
CASSLRVAGNNEQFF
TGCGCCAGCAGCCTCAGAGTAGCGGGAAATAATGAGCAGTTCTTC
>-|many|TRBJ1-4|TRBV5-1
CASSLGEGGLFF
TGCGCCAGCAGCCTAGGGGAGGGAGGGCTGTTTTTT
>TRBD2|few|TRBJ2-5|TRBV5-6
CASSLLAGEETQYF
TGTGCCAGCAGCTTACTAGCGGGAGAGGAGACCCAGTACTTC
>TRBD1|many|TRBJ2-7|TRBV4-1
CASTPGGSYEQYF
TGCGCCAGCACCCCAGGGGGCTCGTACGAGCAGTACTTC
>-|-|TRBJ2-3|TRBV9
CASSVVSGPSGDTQYF
TGTGCCAGCAGCGTAGTCAGCGGGCCCTCGGGGGATACGCAGTATTTT
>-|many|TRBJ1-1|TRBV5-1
CASSLERGAEAFF
TGCGCCAGCAGCTTGGAACGGGGGGCTGAAGCTTTCTTT
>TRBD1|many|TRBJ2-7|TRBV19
CASSLDRASYEQYF
TGTGCCAGTAGTCTCGACAGGGCGTCCTACGAGCAGTACTTC
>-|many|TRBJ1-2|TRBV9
CASRANHGYTF
TGTGCCAGCAGGGCAAACCATGGCTACACCTTC
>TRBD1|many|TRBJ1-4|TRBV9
CASSVAGGLGNEKLFF
TGTGCCAGCAGCGTAGCAGGGGGCTTAGGTAATGAAAAACTGTTTTTT
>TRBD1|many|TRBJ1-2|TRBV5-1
CASSLGTDRYGYTF
TGCGCCAGCAGCTTAGGGACAGATCGGTATGGCTACACCTTC
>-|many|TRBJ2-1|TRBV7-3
CASSFTRNNEQFF
TGTGCCAGCAGCTTTACGCGGAACAATGAGCAGTTCTTC